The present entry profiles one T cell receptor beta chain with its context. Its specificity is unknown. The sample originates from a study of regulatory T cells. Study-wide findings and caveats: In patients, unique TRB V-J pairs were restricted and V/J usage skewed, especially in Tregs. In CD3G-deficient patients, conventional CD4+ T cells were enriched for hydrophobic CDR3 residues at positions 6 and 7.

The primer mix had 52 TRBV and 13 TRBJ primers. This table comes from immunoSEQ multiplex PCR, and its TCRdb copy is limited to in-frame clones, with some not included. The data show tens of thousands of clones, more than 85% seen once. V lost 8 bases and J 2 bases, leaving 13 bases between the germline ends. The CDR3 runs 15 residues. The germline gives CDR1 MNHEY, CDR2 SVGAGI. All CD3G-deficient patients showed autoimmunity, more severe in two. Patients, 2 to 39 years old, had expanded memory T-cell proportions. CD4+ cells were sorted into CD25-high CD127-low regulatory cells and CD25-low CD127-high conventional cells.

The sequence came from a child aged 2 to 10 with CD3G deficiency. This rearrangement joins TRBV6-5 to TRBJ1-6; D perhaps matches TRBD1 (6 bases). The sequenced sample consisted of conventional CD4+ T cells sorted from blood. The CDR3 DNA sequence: TGTGCCAGCTCACCCAGGGGCCCCTATAATTCACCCCTCCACTTT. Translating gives CASSPRGPYNSPLHF.